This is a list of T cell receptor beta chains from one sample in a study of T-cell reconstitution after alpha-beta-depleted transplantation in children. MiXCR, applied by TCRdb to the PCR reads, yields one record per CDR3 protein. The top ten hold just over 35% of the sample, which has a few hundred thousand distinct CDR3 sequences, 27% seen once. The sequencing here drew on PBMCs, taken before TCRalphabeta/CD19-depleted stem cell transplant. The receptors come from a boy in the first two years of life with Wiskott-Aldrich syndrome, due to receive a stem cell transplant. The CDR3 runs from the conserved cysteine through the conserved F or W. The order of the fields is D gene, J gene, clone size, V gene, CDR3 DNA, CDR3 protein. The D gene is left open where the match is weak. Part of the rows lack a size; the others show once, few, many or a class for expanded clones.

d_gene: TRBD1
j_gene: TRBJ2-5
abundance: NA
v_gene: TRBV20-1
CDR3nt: TGCAGTGCCCCGGGAGTGGTTATGGCGACAGGGGCCGAGACCCAGTACTTC
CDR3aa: CSAPGVVMATGAETQYF

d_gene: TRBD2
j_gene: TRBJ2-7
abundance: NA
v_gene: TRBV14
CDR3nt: TGTGCCAGCAGCGAAACCGGGACTAGCCTCTACGAGCAGTACTTC
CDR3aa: CASSETGTSLYEQYF

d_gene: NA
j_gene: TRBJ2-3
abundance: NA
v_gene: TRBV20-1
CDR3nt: TGCAGTGCTAGGGTCAGGTCTTCCACAGATACGCAGTATTTT
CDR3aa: CSARVRSSTDTQYF

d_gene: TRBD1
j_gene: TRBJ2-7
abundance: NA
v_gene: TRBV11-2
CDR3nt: TGTGCCAGCAGCTTAGATCTTGACAGGGTGGGAGAGCAGTACTTC
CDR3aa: CASSLDLDRVGEQYF

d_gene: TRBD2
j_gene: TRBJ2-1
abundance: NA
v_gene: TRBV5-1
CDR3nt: TGCGCCAGCAGCTCTCGGACTAGCGGGAGTAGATCCTACAATGAGCAGTTCTTC
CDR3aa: CASSSRTSGSRSYNEQFF

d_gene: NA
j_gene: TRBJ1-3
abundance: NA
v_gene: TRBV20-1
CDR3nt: TGCAGTGCTAGAGACTCGGGGGCTGGAAACACCATATATTTT
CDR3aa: CSARDSGAGNTIYF

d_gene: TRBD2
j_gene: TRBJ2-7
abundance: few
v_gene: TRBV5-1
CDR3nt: TGCGCCAGCAGCTTCCCGAGACTAGCGGGAGGTAACTCCTACGAGCAGTACTTC
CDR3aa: CASSFPRLAGGNSYEQYF

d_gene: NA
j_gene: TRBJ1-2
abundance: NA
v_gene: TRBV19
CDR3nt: TGTGCCAGAATAACGAAAACCCGGACAGTCTGCAGTTTTGATGGCTACACCTTC
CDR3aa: CARITKTRTVCSFDGYTF

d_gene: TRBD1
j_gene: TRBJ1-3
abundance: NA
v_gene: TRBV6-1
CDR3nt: TGTGCCAGCAGTGGCCGGACAGGTCCTGGAAACACCATATATTTC
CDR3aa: CASSGRTGPGNTIYF

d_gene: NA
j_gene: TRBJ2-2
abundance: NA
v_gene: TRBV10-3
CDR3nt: TGTGCCATCAGTAGCACCGGGGAGCTGTTTTTT
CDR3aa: CAISSTGELFF

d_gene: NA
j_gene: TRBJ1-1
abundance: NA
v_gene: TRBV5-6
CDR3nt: TGTGCCAGCAGCTTGGATGGTCGTGGCAGGCCGAACACTGAAGCTTTCTTT
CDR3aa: CASSLDGRGRPNTEAFF

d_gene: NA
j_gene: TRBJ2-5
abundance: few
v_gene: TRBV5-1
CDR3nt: TGCGCCAGCAGCAAACAAGAGACCCAGTACTTC
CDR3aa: CASSKQETQYF

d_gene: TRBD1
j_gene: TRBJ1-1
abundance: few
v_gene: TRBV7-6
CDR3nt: TGTGCCAGCAGCCAGAGATACAGGGGGCATACTGAAGCTTTCTTT
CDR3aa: CASSQRYRGHTEAFF

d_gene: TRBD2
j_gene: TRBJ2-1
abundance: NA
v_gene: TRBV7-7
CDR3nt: TGTGCCAGCAGCTTAGAGGGACTAGCGGGAGCCAATGAGCAGTTCTTC
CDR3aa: CASSLEGLAGANEQFF

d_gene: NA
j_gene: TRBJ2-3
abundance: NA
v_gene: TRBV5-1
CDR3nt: TGCGCCAGCAGCTTGGAGGCAGGGGCAAGGGATACGCAGTATTTT
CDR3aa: CASSLEAGARDTQYF

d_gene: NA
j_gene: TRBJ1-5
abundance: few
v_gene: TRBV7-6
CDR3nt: TGTGCCAGCAGCTTAGGGGAAGGGCCCCAGCATTTT
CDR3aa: CASSLGEGPQHF

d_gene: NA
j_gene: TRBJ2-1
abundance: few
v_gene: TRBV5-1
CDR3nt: TGCGCCAGCAGCTTGACGGGACTGATAAACAATGAGCAGTTCTTC
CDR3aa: CASSLTGLINNEQFF